This TCR beta chain was profiled in a study of blood T cell repertoires in COVID-19 (dated by TCRdb to 2020 to 2022). Describing the broader study: Collaborator samples came from the United States, Italy and Spain and covered acute and convalescent phases of COVID-19. The dataset comprised deeply sampled blood TCRbeta repertoires from subjects exposed to, actively infected with, or recovered from COVID-19. Where available, HLA class I and class II types were taken from metadata supplied by the sample provider and were not determined by assay-based typing. The repertoires were released in a freely available public database intended as a resource for research on the immune response to SARS-CoV-2. The prospective study material was composed of cDNA or gDNA derived from T cells, B-cell-depleted T cells, or PBMCs. A de-identified subject ID, COVID-19 status, age in years and sex were almost always included in the sample metadata. The samples were drawn from two sources: the first 160 participants of the ongoing ImmuneRACE study, and 1,000 to 1,500 subjects contributed by 6 global collaborators.

On this clone itself: The antigen this receptor binds is unknown. No per-base quality is available; no much larger clone lies one base away.

Collaborating institutions collected whole blood in K2EDTA tubes following their own protocols. For TCRbeta analysis, collaborator samples were shipped as frozen whole blood, as isolated PBMCs, or as DNA extracted from either sample type. What the authors observed across the whole study: The quantity of clinical and demographic metadata differed by source and by participant and was supplied without curation.

The germline V gene (reference sequence) gives CDR1 as SEHNR and CDR2 as FQNEAQ. V gives up 5 bases and J gives up 0 bases, and the segment between their germline ends measures 11 bases. The CDR3 sequence holds 15 residues, the cysteine and phenylalanine included. Kept here is only the CDR3 DNA, which spans 45 bases and is read in frame from base 1. TCRbeta CDR3 regions were amplified from genomic DNA using the immunoSEQ Assay, a bias-controlled multiplex PCR. The authors' analysis ran thus. The number of nucleated cells in each sample was estimated from the amplification of reference gene primers within the assay. To quantify the absolute abundance of each unique TCRbeta CDR3 rearrangement, sequence reads were collapsed and filtered. For each sample, productive Simpson clonality was calculated by taking the square root of Simpson's diversity index across productive rearrangements. TCRdb limited this immuneACCESS table to in-frame rearrangements with V and J called. A share of clones is missing; checked studies link under half to unresolved V genes, and the rest is unexplained. V, J and clone size derive from that table, while D and trimming were established from the DNA sequence. Recorded for this sample are some 200,000 clones; roughly four fifths of them occurred a single time. The ten largest clones capture approximately 15% of the sample.

Sequencing input: peripheral blood. The receptor was isolated from a man younger than 40 with active or convalescent COVID-19. In this chain, TRBV7-9 is recombined with TRBJ2-4, with a weak D call of TRBD1 (5 bases match). The CDR3: CASSPKGLAKNIQYF. The nucleotide sequence is given as TGTGCCAGCAGCCCGAAGGGGCTAGCCAAAAACATTCAGTACTTC.